These T cell receptor beta chains were read from a single sample in a study of molecular identifiers for immune sequencing clone quantification. In TCRdb, the PCR reads were re-called with MiXCR into one record per CDR3 protein. The sample yields roughly 65,000 distinct CDR3 sequences, 15% to 20% seen once. Sequencing input: naive CD8+ T cells from blood, with Jurkat cell RNA spiked in. The receptors here all came from a human donor in good health. Some libraries in this study had Jurkat cell RNA spiked in. CDR3s include the opening cysteine and the closing phenylalanine or tryptophan. Each record gives: V gene, clone size, D gene, J gene, CDR3 protein, CDR3 DNA. The D gene is left open where the match is weak. Clone size, where shown, is once, few, many, or a class for clones that have expanded.

>TRBV2|many|NA|TRBJ2-7
CASSEGPKGGYEQYF
TGTGCCAGCAGTGAAGGACCTAAAGGAGGATACGAGCAGTACTTC
>TRBV7-8|many|NA|TRBJ1-1
CASSSSLDSTEAFF
TGTGCCAGCAGCTCGTCCCTAGATTCCACCGAAGCTTTCTTT
>TRBV4-1|many|NA|TRBJ1-1
CASSQGVLPGTEAFF
TGCGCCAGCAGCCAGGGCGTACTTCCGGGGACTGAAGCTTTCTTT
>TRBV10-2|many|TRBD2|TRBJ2-3
CASSEWWASGDSTDTQYF
TGCGCCAGCAGTGAGTGGTGGGCTAGCGGGGATAGCACAGATACGCAGTATTTT
>TRBV29-1|many|NA|TRBJ2-7
CSVDGGETYEQYF
TGCAGCGTTGATGGTGGGGAGACCTACGAGCAGTACTTC
>TRBV28|many|NA|TRBJ2-7
CASSFQGSYEQYF
TGTGCCAGCAGTTTCCAGGGTAGCTACGAGCAGTACTTC
>TRBV11-2|many|NA|TRBJ2-7
CASSLGALNYEQYF
TGTGCCAGCAGCTTAGGGGCCCTCAACTACGAGCAGTACTTC
>TRBV25-1|many|NA|TRBJ2-7
CASSGWLQEDEQYF
TGTGCCAGCAGTGGATGGCTTCAGGAGGATGAGCAGTACTTC
>TRBV27|many|NA|TRBJ2-7
CASSLSVGYEQYF
TGTGCCAGCAGTTTAAGTGTCGGCTACGAGCAGTACTTC
>TRBV12-5|many|TRBD2|TRBJ2-3
CASGLGLAGVTDTQYF
TGTGCTAGTGGTTTGGGCCTGGCGGGAGTTACAGATACGCAGTATTTT
>TRBV11-2|many|NA|TRBJ2-3
CASSLVPRGIDTQYF
TGTGCCAGCAGCTTAGTCCCTAGGGGGATAGATACGCAGTATTTT
>TRBV19|many|NA|TRBJ2-5
CASSPHQGTRRETQYF
TGTGCCAGTTCTCCCCACCAGGGGACGCGGCGGGAGACCCAGTACTTC
>TRBV20-1|few|NA|TRBJ2-7
CSAREPGLISHEQYF
TGCAGTGCTAGAGAGCCGGGACTTATTTCCCACGAGCAGTACTTC
>TRBV27|NA|NA|TRBJ2-7
CASSFLGRVVYEQYF
TGTGCCAGCAGTTTTTTGGGACGAGTGGTCTACGAGCAGTACTTC
>TRBV10-3|few|TRBD2|TRBJ2-1
CAIQSGNYSSYNEQFF
TGTGCCATCCAAAGCGGGAATTACAGCTCCTACAATGAGCAGTTCTTC
>TRBV29-1|NA|TRBD2|TRBJ2-7
CSVAQRDSSWGEQYF
TGCAGCGTAGCTCAGCGGGACTCCTCCTGGGGAGAGCAGTACTTC
>TRBV20-1|few|NA|TRBJ2-1
CSARDLGGNEQFF
TGCAGTGCCAGAGATCTAGGAGGGAATGAGCAGTTCTTC
>TRBV23-1|many|NA|TRBJ1-5
CASSQYIQFYPDQPQHF
TGCGCCAGCAGTCAATACATACAATTTTATCCGGATCAGCCCCAGCATTTT
>TRBV3-1|many|NA|TRBJ2-7
CASSQDYFTYEQYF
TGTGCCAGCAGCCAAGACTATTTCACCTACGAGCAGTACTTC
>TRBV7-7|many|NA|TRBJ2-1
CASSLGVGDEQFF
TGTGCCAGCAGCTTAGGGGTGGGGGATGAGCAGTTCTTC
>TRBV27|many|NA|TRBJ1-1
CASSSYQGTEAFF
TGTGCCAGCAGTTCGTACCAGGGCACTGAAGCTTTCTTT
>TRBV9|many|NA|TRBJ1-2
CASSVGAGNIYGYTF
TGTGCCAGCAGCGTAGGGGCAGGGAACATCTATGGCTACACCTTC
>TRBV7-2|many|NA|TRBJ2-3
CASSLVRAPDTQYF
TGTGCCAGCAGCTTAGTAAGGGCGCCGGATACGCAGTATTTT
>TRBV12-3/TRBV12-4|NA|TRBD2|TRBJ2-1
CASSFMGAGGSSYEQLF
TGTGCCAGCAGTTTTATGGGTGCGGGAGGAAGCAGCTATGAGCAGCTCTTC
>TRBV6-5|many|TRBD1|TRBJ1-5
CASSYGTGVSNQPQHF
TGTGCCAGCAGTTACGGGACAGGGGTGAGCAATCAGCCCCAGCATTTT
>TRBV27|few|NA|TRBJ1-2
CASSPYGGNYGYTF
TGTGCCAGCTCCCCTTACGGGGGTAACTATGGCTACACCTTC
>TRBV20-1|NA|NA|TRBJ2-3
CSARGLGESTDTQYF
TGCAGTGCTAGAGGACTAGGGGAGAGCACAGATACGCAGTATTTT
>TRBV20-1|few|TRBD2|TRBJ2-3
CSAQEREVTDTQYF
TGCAGTGCCCAAGAGCGGGAGGTCACAGATACGCAGTATTTT
>TRBV12-5|many|TRBD1|TRBJ1-1
CASGKTGTGEDNEAFF
TGTGCTAGTGGCAAAACCGGGACAGGGGAAGATAATGAAGCTTTCTTT
>TRBV7-8|many|TRBD1|TRBJ1-1
CASSFDRVNEAFF
TGTGCCAGCAGCTTCGACAGGGTCAATGAAGCTTTCTTT
>TRBV27|many|NA|TRBJ1-4
CASSSTGPNEKLFF
TGTGCCAGCAGTTCCACGGGTCCTAATGAAAAACTGTTTTTT
>TRBV7-6|many|NA|TRBJ2-3
CASSPVTGASGGTQYF
TGTGCCAGCAGCCCAGTAACGGGCGCCTCCGGGGGTACGCAGTATTTT
>TRBV27|NA|NA|TRBJ2-7
CASSLRPRYEQYF
TGTGCCAGCAGTTTGAGGCCGCGTTACGAGCAGTACTTC
>TRBV19|NA|NA|TRBJ1-2
CASIGPERAGDFNYGYTF
TGTGCCAGTATCGGGCCGGAGAGGGCAGGAGACTTCAACTATGGCTACACCTTC
>TRBV28|NA|NA|TRBJ2-7
CASSFIGGSYEQYF
TGTGCCAGCAGTTTTATAGGGGGCTCCTACGAGCAGTACTTC
>TRBV20-1|many|NA|TRBJ1-2
CSARGWGLDLNYGYTF
TGCAGTGCTAGAGGATGGGGACTGGACCTTAACTATGGCTACACCTTC
>TRBV9|many|NA|TRBJ1-1
CASSVSGSPVVF
TGTGCCAGCAGCGTCTCAGGGTCTCCAGTTGTCTTT
>TRBV3-1|many|NA|TRBJ2-1
CATSGPPPGPQFF
TGTGCCACCTCAGGGCCCCCGCCGGGCCCGCAGTTCTTC
>TRBV7-9|few|TRBD2|TRBJ2-7
CASRGGPSGNPTYEQYF
TGTGCCAGCAGAGGGGGGCCTAGCGGGAATCCGACCTACGAGCAGTACTTC
>TRBV3-1|many|TRBD2|TRBJ2-3
CASSTLGASGRSTDTQYF
TGTGCCAGCAGCACCCTAGGGGCCAGCGGGAGATCGACAGATACGCAGTATTTT
>TRBV5-5|many|NA|TRBJ2-1
CASSLYLGREDEQFF
TGTGCCAGCAGCTTGTACCTAGGCCGGGAAGATGAGCAGTTCTTC
>TRBV28|many|NA|TRBJ2-7
CASSRVLEQLEQYF
TGTGCCAGCAGTCGGGTCCTAGAGCAGCTCGAGCAGTACTTC
>TRBV5-6|many|NA|TRBJ1-1
CASSFRRNEAFF
TGTGCCAGCAGCTTCCGACGGAATGAAGCTTTCTTT
>TRBV29-1|many|NA|TRBJ1-1
CSVEGGETTEAFF
TGCAGCGTTGAAGGTGGGGAAACCACTGAAGCTTTCTTT
>TRBV25-1|many|NA|TRBJ1-1
CASKTPREAFF
TGTGCCAGCAAGACGCCGCGTGAAGCTTTCTTT
>TRBV7-2|many|NA|TRBJ2-3
CASSLAPHRSSTDTQYF
TGTGCCAGCAGCTTAGCTCCCCACCGATCTAGCACAGATACGCAGTATTTT
>TRBV20-1|many|NA|TRBJ1-1
CSARDLLGGTEAFF
TGCAGTGCTAGAGATCTGTTGGGGGGCACTGAAGCTTTCTTT
>TRBV7-8|NA|NA|TRBJ2-5
CASSLRAETQYF
TGTGCCAGCAGCTTAAGGGCGGAGACCCAGTACTTC
>TRBV19|many|NA|TRBJ1-5
CASRQSNQPQHF
TGTGCCAGTAGGCAGTCCAATCAGCCCCAGCATTTT
>TRBV27|many|TRBD2|TRBJ2-7
CASIFSGSGAYEQYF
TGTGCCAGCATTTTTAGCGGGAGTGGAGCCTACGAGCAGTACTTC
>TRBV11-1|NA|NA|TRBJ2-7
CASSFAGPYERYF
TGTGCCAGCAGCTTCGCAGGTCCCTACGAGCGGTACTTC
>TRBV28|many|NA|TRBJ2-5
CASISTGPWGETQYF
TGTGCCAGCATTTCGACAGGCCCTTGGGGAGAGACCCAGTACTTC
>TRBV6-1|many|TRBD1|TRBJ2-4
CASSESVRTGRSIQYF
TGTGCCAGCAGTGAAAGTGTGAGGACAGGGAGGTCCATTCAGTACTTC
>TRBV4-1|many|TRBD1|TRBJ1-1
CASSRTGTGGTEAFF
TGCGCCAGCAGCCGCACCGGGACAGGGGGCACTGAAGCTTTCTTT
>TRBV4-1|few|TRBD1|TRBJ1-1
CASSQRVDRGGNTEAFF
TGCGCCAGCAGCCAACGCGTAGACAGGGGTGGAAACACTGAAGCTTTCTTT
>TRBV7-9|many|NA|TRBJ2-6
CASSLIGAGYSGANVLTF
TGTGCCAGCAGCTTAATAGGGGCAGGCTACTCTGGGGCCAACGTCCTGACTTTC
>TRBV27|many|TRBD2|TRBJ2-7
CASSPGLAGGPVEQYF
TGTGCCAGCAGTCCAGGACTAGCGGGAGGTCCGGTCGAGCAGTACTTC
>TRBV5-6|few|NA|TRBJ2-7
CASSLDLVGSSYEQYF
TGTGCCAGCAGCTTGGACTTGGTTGGTAGTTCCTACGAGCAGTACTTC